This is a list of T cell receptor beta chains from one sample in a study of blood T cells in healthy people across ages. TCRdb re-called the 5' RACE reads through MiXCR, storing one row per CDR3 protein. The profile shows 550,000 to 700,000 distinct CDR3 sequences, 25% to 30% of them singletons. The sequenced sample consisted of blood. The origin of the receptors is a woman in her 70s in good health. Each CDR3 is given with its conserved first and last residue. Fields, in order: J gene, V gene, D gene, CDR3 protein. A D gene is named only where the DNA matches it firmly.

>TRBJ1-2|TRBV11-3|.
CASSLGGAEGYGYTF
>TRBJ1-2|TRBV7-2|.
CASSLTADANYGYTF
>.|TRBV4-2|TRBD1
CASSQEDRGPYEQYF
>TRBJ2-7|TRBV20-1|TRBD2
CSAAGTIQSEQYF
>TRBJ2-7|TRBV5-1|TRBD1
CASSSNFGTGTEQYF
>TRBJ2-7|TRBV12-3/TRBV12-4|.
CASSFSQGGASYEQYF
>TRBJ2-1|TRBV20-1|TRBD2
CSARFLTSANEQFF
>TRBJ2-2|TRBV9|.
CASSVRGDVTGELFF
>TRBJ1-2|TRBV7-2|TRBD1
CASSLEGAGGGSRGYTF
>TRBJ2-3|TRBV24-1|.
CATSDPQGKALEFDTQYF
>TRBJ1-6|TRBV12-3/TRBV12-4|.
CASSLAGRSNSPLHF
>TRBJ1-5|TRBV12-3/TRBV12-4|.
CASSLRETANQPQHF
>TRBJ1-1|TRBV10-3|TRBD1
CALREQGDDTEAFF
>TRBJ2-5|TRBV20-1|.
CSADRRGETQYF
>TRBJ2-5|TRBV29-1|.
CSASLGGAAEETQYF